The 26 T cell receptor beta chains below all came from one sample that was sequenced in a study of Ad26.COV2.S vaccination and SARS-CoV-2 variants. Assay: immunoSEQ multiplex PCR; the TCRdb copy retains only in-frame clones and omits some. Among 350,000 to 400,000 clones, about nine tenths were seen once, and the ten largest hold around 1.8%. Treatment reported: roughly 20 received Ad26.COV2.S at low or high dose, single or two shots; about 5 received placebo; per-sample allocation not given. Sampling was done on day 63 after the first vaccine or placebo injection. This sample comprised peripheral blood, obtained in a trial of Ad26.COV2.S vaccine versus placebo. These receptor sequences come from a person between 18 and 65 years old who received the Ad26.COV2.S COVID-19 vaccine or a placebo.

A few counts support this clone. The same CDR3 arises from other DNA sequences in this sample as well. J is TRBJ1-1 and V is TRBV20-1; D is ambiguous. Germline loops: CDR1 DFQATT, CDR2 SNEGSKA (reference sequence). V lost 1 base, J lost 1 base, and 1 base lay in between. The CDR3 runs to 11 residues. CDR3 sequence: CSARGNTEAFF. DNA for the CDR3: TGCAGTGCTAGAGGGAACACTGAAGCTTTCTTT.

The chain recombines TRBV19 with TRBJ2-1; 7 bases are shared with TRBD2. The length of the CDR3 is 15 residues. Germline assignment: CDR1 LNHDA and CDR2 SQIVND (reference sequence). V shed 2 bases, J shed 6 bases, and the junction held 7 bases outside the gene matches. The CDR3 region is CASSIRPSGTNEQFF. CDR3 DNA sequence: TGTGCCAGTAGTATAAGGCCTAGCGGTACCAATGAGCAGTTCTTC.

The chain links TRBV7-3 to TRBJ2-3; TRBD2 matches 9 bases. The CDR3 runs to 17 residues. Germline V lookup: CDR1 SGHTA, CDR2 FQGTGA. V lost 3 bases and J lost 3; bases outside the gene matches: 10. Written as DNA, the CDR3 is TGTGCCAGCAGCTTGGGAGGGACTAGCCGGAGGACAGATACGCAGTATTTT. This codes for CASSLGGTSRRTDTQYF. The full variable domain, completed using reference TRBV7-3 and TRBJ2-3, is GAGVSQTPSNKVTEKGKYVELRCDPISGHTALYWYRQSLGQGPEFLIYFQGTGAADDSGLPNDRFFAVRPEGSVSTLKIQRTERGDSAVYLCASSLGGTSRRTDTQYFGPGTRLTVL.

This sequence joins TRBV24-1 and TRBJ2-1, with D perhaps matching TRBD1 (5 bases). V was pared by 9 bases and J by 6 bases, with 8 bases between. In germline, CDR1 is KGHDR, CDR2 SFDVKD. The CDR3 sequence is 11 residues long. Here the CDR3 reads CATVQGNEQFF. The CDR3 DNA sequence: TGTGCCACCGTCCAGGGCAATGAGCAGTTCTTC.

The gene calls are TRBV28 and TRBJ2-5, with D perhaps TRBD2 (6 bases). The CDR3 totals 14 residues. Germline V gene sequence: CDR1 MDHEN, CDR2 SYDVKM. Between the trimmed V and J ends, which lost 2 bases and 3 bases, there was a span of 10 bases. CDR3 sequence reads: CASSLMWREETQYF. As DNA, the CDR3 is TGTGCCAGCAGTTTAATGTGGAGGGAAGAGACCCAGTACTTC.

The chain couples TRBV3-1 (or the pseudogene TRBV3-2) to TRBJ2-2, with 7 bases identical to TRBD2. Germline CDR1 reads LGHDT; CDR2 reads YNNKEL (reference sequence). The junction had 6 bases not matched to a gene; V was cut back by 3 bases and J by 2 bases. The length of the CDR3 is 16 residues. The CDR3 sequence is CASSQLPSGNTGELFF. The CDR3 DNA reads as TGTGCCAGCAGCCAGCTTCCTAGCGGAAACACCGGGGAGCTGTTTTTT.

The V call is TRBV11-3, the J call TRBJ2-7; tentatively, D is TRBD1 (5 bases). Germline-derived CDR1 and CDR2 are SGHNT and YENEEA. The CDR3 runs to 17 residues. V was cut by 0 bases and J by 5 bases, with 20 bases left in between. The CDR3 loop is CASSLDRFYAGYHEQYF. The CDR3 nucleotides read TGTGCCAGCAGCTTAGATAGATTCTACGCAGGGTACCACGAGCAGTACTTC.

The chain is built from TRBV27 and TRBJ2-3; the D is unclear. V dropped 5 bases and J dropped 4 bases, with 13 bases sitting between them. The CDR3 runs to 14 residues. Looked up from germline, CDR1 is MNHEY and CDR2 is SMNVEV (reference sequence). The CDR3 DNA sequence: TGTGCCAGCAGTCTCAATCCTACGGCAGATACGCAGTATTTT. Its protein product is CASSLNPTADTQYF.

The genes are TRBV5-1 and TRBJ2-7; D unclear. Trimming cost V 3 bases and J 2 bases, with 9 bases left between them. The CDR3 is made up of 13 amino acids. The germline V gene has CDR1 SGHRS and CDR2 YFSETQ. CDR3 sequence: CASSSDLPYEQYF. In DNA form, the CDR3 reads TGCGCCAGCAGCTCCGACCTTCCCTACGAGCAGTACTTC.

The V gene is TRBV15, the J gene TRBJ2-1; possible D gene TRBD1, 6 bases. Trimming cost V 5 bases and J 5 bases, with 16 bases left between them. This CDR3 comprises 15 residues. Germline V CDR1 and CDR2: LNHNV, YYDKDF (reference sequence). CDR3 in amino acids: CATSARAAGDNEQFF. The CDR3 nucleotides read TGTGCCACCAGCGCGCGTGCAGCAGGGGACAATGAGCAGTTCTTC.

The chain carries TRBV4-3 and TRBJ2-3; maybe TRBD2 (7 bases). V lost 4 bases and J 5 bases, leaving 16 bases between the germline ends. Per germline, CDR1 LGHNA and CDR2 YSLEER. This CDR3 comprises 15 residues. The chain's CDR3 is CASSLWGGLGDTQYF. Here the CDR3 DNA reads TGCGCCAGCAGCCTATGGGGGGGGCTAGGAGATACGCAGTATTTT.

The V call is TRBV28, the J call TRBJ1-1; perhaps TRBD1 as D (6 bases). V lost 3 bases to trimming and J lost 4 bases, with 21 bases between them. The CDR3 is 17 residues long. Germline loops: CDR1 MDHEN, CDR2 SYDVKM. Written as DNA, the CDR3 is TGTGCCAGCAGTTTCTGGGGGCGGAGTATTTCGGGCACTGAAGCTTTCTTT. Protein product: CASSFWGRSISGTEAFF.

This chain links TRBV6-1 with TRBJ1-1; maybe TRBD1 (5 bases). Looked up from germline, CDR1 is MNHNS and CDR2 is SASEGT. V lost 1 base to trimming and J lost 5 bases, with 8 bases between them. The CDR3 contains 13 residues. The CDR3 spells CASSEERGTEAFF. The CDR3 bases are TGTGCCAGCAGTGAAGAGAGGGGAACTGAAGCTTTCTTT.

This clone was observed a single time. The chain couples TRBV7-8 to TRBJ2-1; D is tentatively TRBD1 or TRBD2 (5 bases each). Germline V gene data show CDR1 as SGHVS and CDR2 as FQNEAQ. Trimming cost V 5 bases and J 8 bases, with 16 bases left between them. The CDR3 extends over 14 amino acids. CDR3 nucleotide sequence: TGTGCCAGCAGCCCGGGACCCTGGGTCCATGAGCAGTTCTTC. It encodes CASSPGPWVHEQFF.

The chain combines TRBV5-6 with TRBJ1-6; TRBD1 might be the D (5 bases). The CDR3 spans 14 residues. Per the germline V gene, CDR1 is SGHDT and CDR2 is YYEEEE. V was cut by 1 base and J by 8 bases, with 10 bases left in between. CDR3 bases: TGTGCCAGCAGCTTGAGGCAGGGCTATTCACCCCTCCACTTT. It yields the protein CASSLRQGYSPLHF.

V is TRBV6-1 and J is TRBJ2-3, with D unresolved. The CDR3 sequence is 13 residues long. Trimming removed 1 base at V and 6 bases at J, with 8 bases between. The germline V gene has CDR1 MNHNS and CDR2 SASEGT. The CDR3 reads CASSEVWGDTQYF. Here the CDR3 DNA reads TGTGCCAGCAGTGAAGTTTGGGGTGATACGCAGTATTTT.

This chain joins TRBV11-3 and TRBJ2-3; no clear D gene. Germline loops: CDR1 SGHNT, CDR2 YENEEA. This CDR3 is built from 12 residues. With 5 bases removed from V and 0 bases from J, the gap between germline ends came to 3 bases. CDR3 coding DNA: TGTGCCAGCAGCCTTAGCACAGATACGCAGTATTTT. Translation: CASSLSTDTQYF.

This sequence joins TRBV2 and TRBJ2-2; 11 bases are shared with TRBD2. V lost 1 base, J lost 6 bases, and 7 bases stayed unmatched. From germline, CDR1 is SNHLY and CDR2 FYNNEI. The CDR3 has 17 residues. CDR3 nucleotides: TGTGCCAGCAGTGAAGGCCCTAGCGGGAGGTTACCCGGGGAGCTGTTTTTT. Translating it yields CASSEGPSGRLPGELFF.

This chain links TRBV7-3 with TRBJ1-1; 7 bases are a match to TRBD1. Looked up from germline, CDR1 is SGHTA and CDR2 is FQGTGA. The CDR3 has 14 residues. V gave up 5 bases and J gave up 2 bases; unmatched junction bases: 5. The CDR3 protein is CASSAQGTNTEAFF. CDR3 sequence (DNA): TGTGCCAGCAGCGCACAGGGGACAAACACTGAAGCTTTCTTT.

The chain's CDR3 is CASSHDFYNEQFF. CDR3 coding DNA: TGTGCCAGCAGCCACGACTTCTACAATGAGCAGTTCTTC. This chain connects TRBV14 to TRBJ2-1; D is undetermined. This CDR3 has 13 amino acids. V lost 3 bases, J lost 3 bases, and 6 bases lay in between. CDR1 SGHDN and CDR2 FVKESK come from the germline V gene. Full variable domain (rest looked up from reference TRBV14 and TRBJ2-1): EAGVTQFPSHSVIEKGQTVTLRCDPISGHDNLYWYRRVMGKEIKFLLHFVKESKQDESGMPNNRFLAERTGGTYSTLKVQPAELEDSGVYFCASSHDFYNEQFFGPGTRLTVL.

The genes are TRBV6-5 and TRBJ1-1, with a tentative D call TRBD1 (6 bases). This CDR3 is built from 14 residues. Trimming pared 5 bases from V and 1 base from J, leaving 11 bases between. Germline CDR1 MNHEY, CDR2 SVGAGI. CDR3 in amino acids: CASSTGRANTEAFF. CDR3 nucleotides: TGTGCCAGCAGTACAGGGCGCGCGAACACTGAAGCTTTCTTT.

The chain carries TRBV28 and TRBJ2-5, with D tentatively TRBD1 (6 bases). Germline CDR1 reads MDHEN; CDR2 reads SYDVKM. CDR3 length equals 15 residues. The V and J ends lost 5 bases and 5 bases respectively, with 18 bases between them. The CDR3 loop is CASSPPGTRLETQYF. CDR3 nucleotides: TGTGCCAGCAGTCCACCCGGGACACGGTTGGAGACCCAGTACTTC.

V is TRBV6-5 and J is TRBJ2-7; 11 bases line up with TRBD1. The germline gives CDR1 MNHEY, CDR2 SVGAGI. V gave up 0 bases and J gave up 6 bases; unmatched junction bases: 7. This CDR3 contains 16 residues. Written as DNA, the CDR3 is TGTGCCAGCAGTTACTCATCGCCGGGACAGGGGGGCGAGCAGTACTTC. This encodes CASSYSSPGQGGEQYF.

V gene TRBV2 combines with J gene TRBJ2-1; TRBD2 matches at 11 bases. Germline-derived CDR1 and CDR2 are SNHLY and FYNNEI. The CDR3 runs to 13 residues. Trimming removed 11 bases from V and 5 bases from J; junction bases left unmatched: 5. The chain's CDR3 is CAGTSGRHNEQFF. DNA of the CDR3: TGTGCCGGAACTAGCGGGAGACACAATGAGCAGTTCTTC.

The J gene is TRBJ1-1, the V gene TRBV14, with 9 nucleotides matching TRBD1. Germline V gene data show CDR1 as SGHDN and CDR2 as FVKESK. V was pared by 3 bases and J by 1 base, with 6 bases of the junction left unmatched. This CDR3 region has 16 residues. CDR3 bases: TGTGCCAGCAGCCACCACAGGGGGCCCTCGAACACTGAAGCTTTCTTT. Amino acid sequence: CASSHHRGPSNTEAFF.

The V call is TRBV12-5, the J call TRBJ1-3; D is undetermined. The CDR3 has 16 residues. Germline CDR1 LGHNT, CDR2 FRNRAP. Trimming took 1 base from V and 0 from J, leaving 10 bases between them. CDR3 amino acids: CASGLAGFLSGNTIYF. As DNA, the CDR3 is TGTGCTAGTGGTTTGGCAGGCTTTCTCTCTGGAAACACCATATATTTT.